These 7 T cell receptor beta chains originate from one sample sequenced in a study of shared clonotypes between healthy human individuals. The repertoire was sequenced with immunoSEQ multiplex PCR; TCRdb's copy has only in-frame clones and lacks some. The profile covers around 2.1 million clones, with approximately 94% appearing a single time and around 1.7% taken by the ten largest. CD8 cells regarded as naive lacked CD45RO, were positively chosen for CCR7, and omitted terminally differentiated effector memory CD45RA+ cells. Sequenced sample: naive CD8+ T cells from PBMCs. The receptor set was obtained from a man aged 18-30 years in good health. Some clones in this sample may be carry-over from other donors' samples.

V is TRBV27 and J is TRBJ2-7; D is tentatively TRBD1 or TRBD2 (5 bases each). V lost 5 bases and J lost 2, with 16 bases in between. The germline V gene has CDR1 MNHEY and CDR2 SMNVEV (reference sequence). CDR3 length equals 15 residues. This CDR3 reads CASSPLLGVTYEQYF. Written as DNA, the CDR3 is TGTGCCAGCAGTCCCCTACTGGGGGTAACCTACGAGCAGTACTTC.

This clone was seen once. The chain carries TRBV5-1 and TRBJ1-1, with 7 bases lining up with TRBD1. V shed 7 bases and J 5 bases; nucleotides not matched to a gene: 8. The germline V gene has CDR1 SGHRS and CDR2 YFSETQ. The CDR3 sequence is 13 residues long. CDR3 sequence: CASAPQGGTEAFF. In DNA, the CDR3 is TGCGCCAGCGCCCCCCAGGGGGGAACTGAAGCTTTCTTT.

The rearrangement uses TRBV6-5 and TRBJ2-3; D not resolved. The CDR3 spans 15 residues. Germline assignment: CDR1 MNHEY and CDR2 SVGAGI. The germline V and J ends were trimmed by 2 bases and 0 bases, with 9 bases remaining between them. Written as DNA, the CDR3 is TGTGCCAGCAGTTACCGGGTAGCCAGCACAGATACGCAGTATTTT. It translates to CASSYRVASTDTQYF.

The J gene is TRBJ2-2, the V gene TRBV7-2; D not certain. The V gene's germline CDR1 is SGHTA and CDR2 FQGNSA. The V end lost 4 bases, the J end lost 6 bases, and 12 bases lay between the germline ends. The CDR3 length is 14 residues. Here the CDR3 DNA reads TGTGCCAGCAGCTCGCGAGACAAACCCGGGGAGCTGTTTTTT. It codes for CASSSRDKPGELFF.

The gene calls are TRBV7-9 and TRBJ2-6; no firm D call. Germline CDR1 is SEHNR and CDR2 is FQNEAQ (reference sequence). The CDR3 consists of 15 residues. The V end lost 4 bases, the J end lost 0 bases, and 7 bases lay between the germline ends. CDR3 residues: CASSYKSSGANVLTF. The CDR3 bases are TGTGCCAGCAGCTACAAAAGCTCTGGGGCCAACGTCCTGACTTTC.

The count of this clone is one. The genes are TRBV7-7 and TRBJ2-2, with 13 bases that match TRBD2. Losses at the gene ends were 5 bases for V and 6 bases for J; bases not matched to a gene: 12. The germline gives CDR1 SSHAT, CDR2 FNYEAQ (reference sequence). CDR3 length equals 18 residues. CDR3 bases: TGTGCCAGCAGCCCCGGACTAGCGGGAGCCTCCCGGGCCGGGGAGCTGTTTTTT. It yields the protein CASSPGLAGASRAGELFF.

In this sample, this clone turned up once. The chain recombines TRBV28 with TRBJ2-1, with D maybe TRBD2 (5 bases). V lost 3 bases, J lost 6 bases, and 18 bases lay in between. CDR3 length: 16 amino acids. Per the germline V gene, CDR1 is MDHEN and CDR2 is SYDVKM. CDR3 protein: CASSFMRAVSGNEQFF. The CDR3 DNA sequence: TGTGCCAGCAGTTTTATGCGAGCGGTGTCTGGCAATGAGCAGTTCTTC.